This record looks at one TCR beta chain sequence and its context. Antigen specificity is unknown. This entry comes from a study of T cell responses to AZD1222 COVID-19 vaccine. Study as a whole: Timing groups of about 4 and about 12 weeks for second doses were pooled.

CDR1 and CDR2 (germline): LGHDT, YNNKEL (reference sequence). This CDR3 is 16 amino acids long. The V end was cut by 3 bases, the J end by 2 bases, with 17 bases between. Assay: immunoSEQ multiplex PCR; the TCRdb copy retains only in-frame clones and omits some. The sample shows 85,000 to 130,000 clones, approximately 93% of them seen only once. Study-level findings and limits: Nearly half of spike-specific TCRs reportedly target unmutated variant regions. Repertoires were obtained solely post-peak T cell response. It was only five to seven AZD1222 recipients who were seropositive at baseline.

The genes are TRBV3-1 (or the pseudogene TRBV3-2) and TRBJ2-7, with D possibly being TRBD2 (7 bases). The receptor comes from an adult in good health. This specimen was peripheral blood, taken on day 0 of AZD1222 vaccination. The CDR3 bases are TGTGCCAGCAGCCATTCAGGGGAGGGAGCCGCCTACGAGCAGTACTTC. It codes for CASSHSGEGAAYEQYF.